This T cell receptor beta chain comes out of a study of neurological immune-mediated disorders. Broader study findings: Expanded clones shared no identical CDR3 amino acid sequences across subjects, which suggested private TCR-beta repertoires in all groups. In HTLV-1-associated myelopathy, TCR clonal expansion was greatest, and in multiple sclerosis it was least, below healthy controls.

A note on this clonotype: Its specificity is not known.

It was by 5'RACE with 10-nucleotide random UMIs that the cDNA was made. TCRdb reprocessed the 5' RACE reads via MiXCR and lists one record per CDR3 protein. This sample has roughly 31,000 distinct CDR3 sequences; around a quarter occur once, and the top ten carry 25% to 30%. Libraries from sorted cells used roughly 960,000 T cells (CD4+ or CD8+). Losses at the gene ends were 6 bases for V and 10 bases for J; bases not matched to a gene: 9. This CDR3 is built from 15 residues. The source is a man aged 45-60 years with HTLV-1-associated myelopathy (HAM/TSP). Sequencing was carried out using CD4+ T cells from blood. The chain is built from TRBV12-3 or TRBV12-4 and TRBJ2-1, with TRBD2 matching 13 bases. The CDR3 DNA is TGTGCCAGCAGACGACTAGCGGGAGGAGTTGGGGAGCAGTTCTTC. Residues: CASRRLAGGVGEQFF.